These 12 T cell receptor beta chains share one sample of origin, sequenced in a study of cytomegalovirus exposure and HLA in healthy donors. PCR was performed using 60 Vbeta and 13 Jbeta primers. The protocol was immunoSEQ multiplex PCR, while the TCRdb copy is restricted to in-frame clones and leaves out a portion. The repertoire holds around 130,000 clones, with around 8.5% as singletons. The sequencing input was PBMCs. These TCRs come from a man aged 35-49 years in good health and CMV-seronegative.

This clone has more than one count but fewer than ten. The chain combines TRBV5-6 with TRBJ1-2; a weak D match, TRBD1 (5 bases). This CDR3 has 13 residues. The V end lost 5 bases, the J end lost 2 bases, and 10 bases lay between the germline ends. The germline gives CDR1 SGHDT, CDR2 YYEEEE. CDR3 protein: CASSWAGNYGYTF. The CDR3, as DNA: TGTGCCAGCAGTTGGGCAGGGAACTATGGCTACACCTTC.

Here the CDR3 reads CASSKGELNNQPQHF. CDR3 in DNA: TGTGCCAGCAGTAAAGGGGAATTGAACAATCAGCCCCAGCATTTT. This chain uses TRBV6-5 with TRBJ1-5; TRBD1 is a possible D gene (5 bases). This CDR3 contains 15 residues. Germline CDR1 MNHEY, CDR2 SVGAGI. The V end was cut by 5 bases, the J end by 3 bases, with 14 bases between.

This chain connects TRBV19 to TRBJ2-1; D gene uncertain. With 5 bases removed from V and 6 bases from J, the gap between germline ends came to 8 bases. Looked up from germline, CDR1 is LNHDA and CDR2 is SQIVND (reference sequence). This CDR3 comprises 12 residues. The CDR3 DNA is TGTGCCAGTAGTCGAGCCGGCAATGAGCAGTTCTTC. Translation gives CASSRAGNEQFF.

This clone was seen only a few times. The chain uses TRBV2 and TRBJ2-3, with TRBD2 matching over 11 bases. Germline V gene data show CDR1 as SNHLY and CDR2 as FYNNEI. The length of the CDR3 is 13 residues. V lost 10 bases and J lost 2; bases outside the gene matches: 2. This CDR3 is CANSGGDTDTQYF. The CDR3 DNA reads as TGTGCCAATAGCGGGGGGGACACAGATACGCAGTATTTT.

The V gene is TRBV6-5, the J gene TRBJ2-1; 10 positions match TRBD2. This CDR3 is 15 amino acids long. Germline CDR1 and CDR2: MNHEY and SVGAGI. V dropped 10 bases and J dropped 7; count of bases not matched to a gene: 13. The CDR3 DNA sequence: TGTGCCACGGCGAGGGCAGCGGGGGGGCCAAATGAGCAGTTCTTC. The encoded protein is CATARAAGGPNEQFF.

This clone was detected only a few times. The chain has TRBV18 and TRBJ1-2; the D is unclear. The CDR3 runs to 14 residues. Germline lookup yields CDR1 KGHSH and CDR2 LQKENI. V lost 0 bases and J 4 bases, leaving 9 bases between the germline ends. CDR3: CASSPPARSYGYTF. The CDR3 coding sequence is TGTGCCAGCTCACCACCGGCCAGATCCTATGGCTACACCTTC.

The table lists this clone with a few counts. This probably arose from a read error, given a far larger clone one base away. The sample carries other DNA sequences with the same CDR3. This chain joins TRBV23-1 and TRBJ1-2; D gene uncertain. TRBV23-1 is known as an ORF, though its function is uncertain. CDR3 size: 14 residues. V was clipped by 0 bases and J by 7 bases, with 12 bases between them. This CDR3 reads CASSQSVVAGGYTF. CDR3 coding DNA: TGCGCCAGCAGTCAATCGGTAGTTGCCGGTGGCTACACCTTC.

In this sample, this clone turned up a few times. The chain couples TRBV27 to TRBJ1-2; D is perhaps TRBD1 (6 bases). Germline V gene lookup returns CDR1 MNHEY and CDR2 SMNVEV (reference sequence). CDR3 length: 14 amino acids. Trimming stripped 5 bases from V and 6 bases from J, with 16 bases between. The CDR3 bases are TGTGCCAGCAGTGCTTCCGGGACACAGGATGGCTACACCTTC. It codes for CASSASGTQDGYTF.

V usage is TRBV19 and J usage is TRBJ1-2; D perhaps matches TRBD1 (5 bases). Trimming cost V 6 bases and J 4 bases, with 12 bases left between them. This CDR3 contains 13 residues. Looked up from germline, CDR1 is LNHDA and CDR2 is SQIVND (reference sequence). CDR3 coding DNA: TGTGCCAGTAGGGGGGGAATCCCCTATGGCTACACCTTC. This codes for CASRGGIPYGYTF.

This clone was seen more than once but under ten times. V usage is TRBV29-1 and J usage is TRBJ1-1; no reliable D call. CDR3 size: 15 residues. Germline values: CDR1 SQVTM, CDR2 ANQGSEA. V was cut by 6 bases and J by 5 bases, with 22 bases left in between. The DNA of the CDR3 is TGCAGCGTACTAACCCTCCTCGGGAGGGAAACTGAAGCTTTCTTT. Encoded protein: CSVLTLLGRETEAFF. Full variable domain (rest looked up from reference TRBV29-1 and TRBJ1-1): SAVISQKPSRDICQRGTSLTIQCQVDSQVTMMFWYRQQPGQSLTLIATANQGSEATYESGFVIDKFPISRPNLTFSTLTVSNMSPEDSSIYLCSVLTLLGRETEAFFGQGTRLTVV.

The V gene is TRBV10-1, the J gene TRBJ2-4; no clear D. CDR3 length: 17 amino acids. With 2 bases removed from V and 0 bases from J, the gap between germline ends came to 14 bases. Looked up from germline, CDR1 is WNHNN and CDR2 is SYGVQD (reference sequence). The CDR3 loop reads CASSEIPKCVAKNIQYF. CDR3 nucleotide sequence: TGCGCCAGCAGTGAGATCCCTAAGTGCGTAGCCAAAAACATTCAGTACTTC.

The V call is TRBV6-1, the J call TRBJ2-2; TRBD2 agrees at 8 bases. This CDR3 region has 17 residues. J was trimmed by 1 base and V by 2 bases; bases with no gene match: 6. Germline CDR1 is MNHNS and CDR2 is SASEGT. This CDR3 reads CASSEPPGGGNTGELFF. The CDR3 DNA reads TGTGCCAGCAGTGAACCTCCCGGGGGGGGGAACACCGGGGAGCTGTTTTTT.